The 9 T cell receptor beta chains listed next were all sequenced from one sample in a study of cytomegalovirus exposure and HLA in healthy donors. Use of 60 Vbeta and 13 Jbeta primers characterized the PCR. Clones were read by immunoSEQ multiplex PCR, and TCRdb kept only the in-frame ones, dropping some. This sample has approximately 97,000 clones; roughly four fifths occur once, and the top ten carry roughly 9.1%. Sequenced sample: PBMCs. Source of these receptors: a male donor in good health and CMV-seropositive.

The chain is built from TRBV5-5 and TRBJ2-7; 10 bases are shared with TRBD2. With 0 bases clipped from V and 4 bases from J, the junction kept 7 bases outside the gene matches. The CDR3 consists of 16 residues. The germline V gene has CDR1 SGHKS and CDR2 YYEKEE (reference sequence). This CDR3 reads CASSLVASGRQYEQYF. The CDR3 DNA reads as TGTGCCAGCAGCTTGGTGGCTAGCGGGAGACAGTACGAGCAGTACTTC.

V and J are TRBV30 and TRBJ2-2; a weak D match, TRBD1 (7 bases). The V and J ends lost 1 base and 2 bases respectively, with 20 bases between them. The CDR3 runs 18 residues. Germline CDR1 is GTSNPN and CDR2 is SVGIG (reference sequence). The CDR3 is CAWSEGAGGIANTGELFF. CDR3 DNA sequence: TGTGCCTGGAGTGAGGGAGCAGGGGGGATAGCAAACACCGGGGAGCTGTTTTTT.

This clone was detected once. The rearrangement uses TRBV30 and TRBJ1-1; 11 nucleotides agree with TRBD1. The junction had 5 bases not matched to a gene; V was cut back by 3 bases and J by 5 bases. Germline V gives CDR1 GTSNPN, CDR2 SVGIG (reference sequence). The CDR3 covers 14 residues. The CDR3 coding sequence is TGTGCCTGGAGGGACAGGGGGCGCGGTACTGAAGCTTTCTTT. It yields the protein CAWRDRGRGTEAFF.

This clone occurred a few times. The rearrangement uses TRBV7-3 and TRBJ2-3; 7 bases match TRBD2. From germline, CDR1 is SGHTA and CDR2 FQGTGA. The trim removed 5 bases at V and 2 bases at J, leaving 4 bases unmatched. There are 14 residues in the CDR3. The DNA of the CDR3 is TGTGCCAGCAGCCGGGACTACAACACAGATACGCAGTATTTT. It encodes CASSRDYNTDTQYF.

The genes are TRBV10-3 and TRBJ1-1, with TRBD1 identical over 10 bases. The ends lost 4 bases at V and 2 bases at J; junction bases unmatched: 1. Germline lookup yields CDR1 ENHRY and CDR2 SYGVKD. The CDR3 sequence is 14 residues long. Here the CDR3 DNA reads TGTGCCATCAGTGGGGACAGGGGCAACACTGAAGCTTTCTTT. This translates into CAISGDRGNTEAFF.

This clone occurred a few times. This rearrangement joins TRBV6-5 to TRBJ2-4, with 9 bases lining up with TRBD1. The CDR3 contains 15 residues. Trimming removed 5 bases from V and 0 bases from J; junction bases left unmatched: 2. CDR1 and CDR2 from the germline V gene are MNHEY and SVGAGI. Written as DNA, the CDR3 is TGTGCCAGCAGTGGGACAGGGATAGCCAAAAACATTCAGTACTTC. It encodes CASSGTGIAKNIQYF.

About this clone itself: The sample holds other DNA sequences that translate to the same CDR3. CDR3 protein: CASSLMTGGRETQYF. DNA for the CDR3: TGCGCCAGCAGTTTGATGACAGGGGGCAGAGAGACCCAGTACTTC. The rearrangement uses TRBV5-1 and TRBJ2-5; TRBD1 agrees at 10 bases. V shed 5 bases and J 4 bases; nucleotides not matched to a gene: 8. The CDR3 totals 15 residues. CDR1 and CDR2 from the germline V gene are SGHRS and YFSETQ. Full variable domain (rest looked up from reference TRBV5-1 and TRBJ2-5): KAGVTQTPRYLIKTRGQQVTLSCSPISGHRSVSWYQQTPGQGLQFLFEYFSETQRNKGNFPGRFSGRQFSNSRSEMNVSTLELGDSALYLCASSLMTGGRETQYFGPGTRLLVL.

The chain employs TRBV29-1 and TRBJ1-2, with 8 bases that match TRBD1. This CDR3 spans 14 amino acids. From germline, CDR1 is SQVTM and CDR2 ANQGSEA. The junction had 7 bases not matched to a gene; V was cut back by 4 bases and J by 3 bases. CDR3 in DNA: TGCAGCGTTGCAGACAGGGGAAAGGACTATGGCTACACCTTC. This gives the protein CSVADRGKDYGYTF.

Regarding this clone: The junction does not match germline at one end; this may be a read error. The chain recombines TRBV7-7 with TRBJ2-3; D not certain. The CDR3 is made up of 14 amino acids. Germline loops: CDR1 SSHAT, CDR2 FNYEAQ (reference sequence). The CDR3 loop reads CASSPFPIADTQYF. The CDR3 nucleotides read TGTGCTAGCAGCCCCTTCCCTATCGCAGATACGCAGTATTTT.